The 12 T cell receptor beta chains reported below all come from one sample, sequenced in a study of T-cell reconstitution after alpha-beta-depleted transplantation in children listed by TCRdb under 2016. This specimen's treatment or condition label, per the study, means: allogeneic hematopoietic cell transplantation with graft depleted of TCRalphabeta T cells and CD19 B cells. The library was built by means of PCR. This sample was sequenced with an Illumina HiSeq 2500. TCR libraries were prepared with molecular barcoding, using unique molecular identifiers to normalize TCRbeta repertoire quantification. The raw public data were reprocessed by TCRdb itself: fastp quality trimming at Q25, MiXCR clonotype calling, in-frame beta chains only. Identical CDR3 protein sequences are pooled into one entry, listed with their most common genes and DNA. The sample contains approximately 130,000 distinct CDR3 sequences, about 9.5% of them found a single time. Jointly, the top ten make up 24% of the sample.

Sequenced material: PBMCs, mostly from graft donor cells, taken 180 days after TCRalphabeta/CD19-depleted stem cell transplant. The source is a girl less than two years old who had a stem cell transplant for combined immunodeficiency, so the T cells may come from the graft donor.

This clonotype was seen a few times. The V gene is TRBV29-1, the J gene TRBJ1-1; TRBD1 matches at 7 bases. Unmatched junction bases numbered 14, after V lost 4 bases and J lost 3 bases. Per germline, CDR1 SQVTM and CDR2 ANQGSEA. The CDR3 has 16 residues. CDR3 region: CSVAGTVGFRDTEAFF. The CDR3 DNA follows: TGCAGCGTTGCTGGGACAGTGGGTTTCAGGGACACTGAAGCTTTCTTT.

V usage is TRBV7-9 and J usage is TRBJ2-7, with 9 bases lining up with TRBD2. The V and J ends lost 1 base and 6 bases, in that order; junction bases with no gene match: 7. Germline CDR1 and CDR2: SEHNR and FQNEAQ (reference sequence). The length of the CDR3 is 15 residues. CDR3 amino acids: CASSLGRGRASEQYF. The CDR3 coding sequence is TGTGCCAGCAGCTTAGGGCGCGGGAGGGCCTCCGAGCAGTACTTC.

This clonotype was counted ten times or more. The chain combines TRBV20-1 with TRBJ2-7; 7 bases fit TRBD1. Germline assignment: CDR1 DFQATT and CDR2 SNEGSKA (reference sequence). The J segment lost 5 bases and the V segment lost 3 bases, leaving 4 bases of the junction unmatched. The CDR3 runs to 12 residues. The CDR3 nucleotides are TGCAGTGCTAGGGGACAGCAAAACGAGCAGTACTTC. Translating it yields CSARGQQNEQYF.

This clonotype was seen only a few times. The chain couples TRBV5-5 to TRBJ2-3; tentative D call: TRBD2 (5 bases). Trimming pared 4 bases from V and 4 bases from J, leaving 16 bases between. CDR1 is SGHKS and CDR2 is YYEKEE in the germline V gene (reference sequence). This CDR3 spans 15 amino acids. The CDR3 here is CASSHSSRFADTQYF. CDR3 DNA: TGTGCCAGCAGCCATTCTAGCAGGTTCGCAGATACGCAGTATTTT.

This clonotype was detected only a few times. The V call is TRBV20-1, the J call TRBJ2-3; 10 bases match TRBD1. This CDR3 is built from 15 residues. V dropped 5 bases and J dropped 4; count of bases not matched to a gene: 9. Germline V CDR1 and CDR2: DFQATT, SNEGSKA (reference sequence). The CDR3 nucleotides are TGCAGTGCTGATACCGGGACAGGGGACCCAGATACGCAGTATTTT. Its protein is CSADTGTGDPDTQYF.

V gene TRBV7-2 combines with J gene TRBJ1-2, with a weak D call TRBD1 (6 bases). This CDR3 has 15 residues. V gave up 2 bases and J gave up 2 bases, with 12 bases separating them. Germline V gene lookup returns CDR1 SGHTA and CDR2 FQGNSA. CDR3 protein: CASSLPHRDNYGYTF. The CDR3 region has the DNA TGTGCCAGCAGCTTACCTCACAGGGACAACTATGGCTACACCTTC.

V gene TRBV28 combines with J gene TRBJ2-4; tentative D call: TRBD1 (5 bases). CDR3 size: 12 residues. Trimming pared 6 bases from V and 15 bases from J, leaving 18 bases between. Germline CDR1 and CDR2: MDHEN and SYDVKM. CDR3 bases: TGTGCCAGCAGCCCATCCAGGGTCGGTGGGTACTTC. Translating gives CASSPSRVGGYF.

The rearrangement links TRBV10-3 to TRBJ1-2, with 12 positions matching TRBD1. Germline values: CDR1 ENHRY, CDR2 SYGVKD. V lost 6 bases to trimming and J lost 5 bases; unmatched junction nucleotides: 10. The CDR3 sequence is 16 residues long. For the CDR3, the DNA is TGTGCCATCAGGCCGATAGGGACAGGGGGCAGATATGGCTACACCTTC. This gives the protein CAIRPIGTGGRYGYTF.

The gene calls are TRBV20-1 and TRBJ1-6, with D possibly matching TRBD1 (6 bases). Trimming stripped 3 bases from V and 11 bases from J, with 17 bases between. Germline assignment: CDR1 DFQATT and CDR2 SNEGSKA (reference sequence). CDR3 length equals 14 residues. CDR3 in DNA: TGCAGTGCTAGCACAGGGTTCGCGCAGACACCCCTCCACTTT. Protein product: CSASTGFAQTPLHF.

This chain uses TRBV2 with TRBJ2-7; the D call may be TRBD1 or TRBD2 (5 bases each). V dropped 3 bases and J dropped 2 bases, with 11 bases sitting between them. The V gene's germline CDR1 is SNHLY and CDR2 FYNNEI. The CDR3 is 14 amino acids. CDR3 sequence (DNA): TGTGCCAGCAGTGAGGGGGTATGGACCTACGAGCAGTACTTC. It encodes CASSEGVWTYEQYF.

J is TRBJ1-4 and V is TRBV18; D unclear. V dropped 2 bases and J dropped 0 bases, with 13 bases sitting between them. This CDR3 comprises 17 residues. CDR1 and CDR2 (germline): KGHSH, LQKENI. The CDR3 protein is CASSPMTGPATNEKLFF. CDR3 DNA: TGTGCCAGCTCACCAATGACCGGGCCCGCAACTAATGAAAAACTGTTTTTT.

V and J are TRBV27 and TRBJ1-5; TRBD1 is a possible D gene (6 bases). The CDR3 covers 16 residues. Germline loops: CDR1 MNHEY, CDR2 SMNVEV (reference sequence). V lost 10 bases and J 1 base, leaving 20 bases between the germline ends. The CDR3 is CATRHRAGGSNQPQHF. The CDR3 coding sequence is TGTGCCACCCGGCACAGGGCTGGGGGGAGCAATCAGCCCCAGCATTTT.